This is a list of T cell receptor beta chains from one sample in a study of T cell responses to AZD1222 COVID-19 vaccine. The table came from immunoSEQ multiplex PCR; TCRdb's copy has only in-frame clones and leaves some out. The sample lists nearly 110,000 clones; around 90% were seen once. The source material was peripheral blood, sampled on day 0 of AZD1222 vaccination. The receptors shown here come from an adult in good health. Each CDR3 is given with its conserved first and last residue. D genes are given only for firm matches. Clone sizes are given selectively: once, few, many, or a class where the clone is expanded.

V	J	size	D	DNA	CDR3
TRBV7-8	TRBJ2-1	once	TRBD2	TGTGCCAGCAGCTTAGATAGGTCTAGCGGGAGGGACGGTGAGCAGTTCTTC	CASSLDRSSGRDGEQFF
TRBV24-1	TRBJ2-3	few	NA	TGTGCCACCAGTGATTCCGGGGGAACTAGCACAGATACGCAGTATTTT	CATSDSGGTSTDTQYF
TRBV3-1/TRBV3-2	TRBJ1-5	NA	NA	TGTGCCAGCAGCCTCGGGACACCAAATCAGCCCCAGCATTTT	CASSLGTPNQPQHF
TRBV11-2	TRBJ2-7	NA	TRBD2	TGTGCCAGCAGCCAACTAGCGGGAGCATCCTACGAGCAGTACTTC	CASSQLAGASYEQYF
TRBV19	TRBJ1-1	NA	NA	TGTGCCAGTAGTATTGGCAACACTGAAGCTTTCTTT	CASSIGNTEAFF
TRBV19	TRBJ2-1	NA	NA	TGTGCCAGTAGTGTGAGGCGCGGGCCGGGTGAGCAGTTCTTC	CASSVRRGPGEQFF
TRBV12-3/TRBV12-4	TRBJ1-5	once	NA	TGTGCCAGCAGCCTAGGGAGGGACAAAAAATATTTT	CASSLGRDKKYF
TRBV20-1	TRBJ2-1	NA	NA	TGCAGTGCTCGGATAATTGAGCAGTTCTTC	CSARIIEQFF
TRBV5-1	TRBJ1-1	few	NA	TGCGCCAGCAGCTTGGGGGACGACACTGAAGCTTTCTTT	CASSLGDDTEAFF
TRBV11-2	TRBJ2-5	once	TRBD2	TGTGCCAGCAGCCCCGTTTTGGGGGGGGGAGAGACCCAGTACTTC	CASSPVLGGGETQYF
TRBV7-9	TRBJ2-1	NA	NA	TGTGCCAGCAGCTTAGACCACGGGGGAGAGCAGTTCTTC	CASSLDHGGEQFF
TRBV2	TRBJ1-1	NA	NA	TGTGCCAGCACCCTTTCAGGCACTGAAGCTTTCTTT	CASTLSGTEAFF
TRBV9	TRBJ2-1	NA	TRBD2	TGTGCCAGCAGCGTAGGGCCCCCGACTAGCGGGGGGGGTGAGCAGTTCTTC	CASSVGPPTSGGGEQFF
TRBV4-2	TRBJ2-5	NA	TRBD2	TGTGCCAGCAGCCAAGGACTAGCGGGGGGACAAGAGACCCAGTACTTC	CASSQGLAGGQETQYF
TRBV7-8	TRBJ1-2	NA	TRBD1	TGTGCCAGCAGCACAGAAACAGGGGAACGTGGCTACACCTTC	CASSTETGERGYTF
TRBV7-2	TRBJ2-3	once	NA	TGTGCCAGCAGCTCCAGGACTAACACAGATACGCAGTATTTT	CASSSRTNTDTQYF
TRBV5-1	TRBJ2-7	NA	TRBD1	TGCGCCAGCAGCTACCGGGACAGGGGCGCGGAGCAGTACTTC	CASSYRDRGAEQYF
TRBV7-9	TRBJ1-1	few	NA	TGTGCCAGCAGCCCTGGACAGAGCAACACTGAAGCTTTCTTT	CASSPGQSNTEAFF
TRBV7-8	TRBJ1-2	NA	TRBD1	TGTGCCAGCAGCCTCGTAGGGACAGCAAACTTCTATGGCTACACCTTC	CASSLVGTANFYGYTF
TRBV7-9	TRBJ1-4	NA	TRBD1	TGTGCCAGCAGCTTAGGAGGGACAGGGGCTAATGAAAAACTGTTTTTT	CASSLGGTGANEKLFF
TRBV12-3/TRBV12-4	TRBJ2-1	NA	NA	TGTGCCAGCAGTCGGGAAGTGAGTGAGCAGTTCTTC	CASSREVSEQFF
TRBV12-3/TRBV12-4	TRBJ1-1	NA	NA	TGTGCCAGCAGAGCCCGGCTGGCTGAAGCTTTCTTT	CASRARLAEAFF
TRBV29-1	TRBJ2-7	NA	TRBD2	TGCAGCGTTGGCATTAGCGGGAACCACGAGCAGTACTTC	CSVGISGNHEQYF
TRBV19	TRBJ1-5	NA	TRBD1	TGTGCCAGTAGTCCCAGGGGGCTCAATCAGCCCCAGCATTTT	CASSPRGLNQPQHF
TRBV20-1	TRBJ2-3	NA	TRBD2	TGCTGTGCTAGTCTAGCGGGGAAAGACACAGATACGCAGTATTTT	CCASLAGKDTDTQYF
TRBV4-1	TRBJ1-2	NA	TRBD1	TGCGCCAGCAGCCCGGGACAGGGTATTACCTATGGCTACACCTTC	CASSPGQGITYGYTF
TRBV6-1	TRBJ2-7	NA	NA	TGTGCCAGCAGTGAAGCGCTCCTAACGGCCTACGAGCAGTACTTC	CASSEALLTAYEQYF
TRBV4-2	TRBJ2-2	few	NA	TGTGCCAGCAGCCAAGATCGGGGCCCCGGGGAGCTGTTTTTT	CASSQDRGPGELFF
TRBV2	TRBJ2-2	few	TRBD2	TGTGCCAGCAATGGACTAGCGGACACCGGGGAGCTGTTTTTT	CASNGLADTGELFF
TRBV5-1	TRBJ2-1	NA	NA	TGCGCCAGCAGCTTGAGTAGGACCTACAATGAGCAGTTCTTC	CASSLSRTYNEQFF
TRBV6-5	TRBJ1-1	NA	TRBD1	TGTGCCAGCAGTTCGGGCAGGGGGTCCACTGAAGCTTTCTTT	CASSSGRGSTEAFF
TRBV13	TRBJ1-1	NA	NA	TGTGCCAGCAGCTTCCCCTCGAGGGGGGCCCTGATGAACACTGAAGCTTTCTTT	CASSFPSRGALMNTEAFF
TRBV18	TRBJ1-6	NA	NA	TGTGCCAGCTCACCATCCTTTAATTCACCCCTCCACTTT	CASSPSFNSPLHF
TRBV5-1	TRBJ1-1	NA	NA	TGCGCCAGCAGCTTGGGTGGGGGCTTGGATGAAGCTTTCTTT	CASSLGGGLDEAFF
TRBV19	TRBJ1-1	NA	NA	TGTGCCAGTAGTATGTCCAGGGGAACTGAAGCTTTCTTT	CASSMSRGTEAFF
TRBV28	TRBJ1-5	NA	NA	TGTGCCAGCAGTTACGCGGGACGGTATAGCAATCAGCCCCAGCATTTT	CASSYAGRYSNQPQHF
TRBV9	TRBJ2-7	NA	TRBD1	TGTGCCAGCAGCGTAGGGACAGGAACCTACGAGCAGTACTTC	CASSVGTGTYEQYF
TRBV16	TRBJ1-1	NA	NA	TGTGCCAGCAGCCAAGCCCGGGGGAACACTGAAGCTTTCTTT	CASSQARGNTEAFF
TRBV6-5	TRBJ1-6	NA	NA	TGTGCCAGCAGTTACTGGGCAGGGCGCGATAATTCACCCCTCCACTTT	CASSYWAGRDNSPLHF